This T cell receptor (beta chain) is from a study of blood T cell repertoires in COVID-19. Study background: The analysed material was cDNA or gDNA that came from T cells, B-cell-depleted T cells, or PBMCs.

In the authors' methods: From reference gene primer amplification, estimates of nucleated cell counts were derived. Assay used: immunoSEQ multiplex PCR; TCRdb lists only in-frame clones, some missing. The V and J calls and clone size are taken from that table; D and trimming were inferred from the DNA. Among about 230,000 clones listed, about 85% were seen once. The germline CDR1 and CDR2 sequences are SGHRS and YFSETQ. V was clipped by 4 bases and J by 7 bases; unmatched bases: 12. The CDR3 length is 15 residues. This clonotype was sampled from a woman older than 75 with active or convalescent COVID-19. V is TRBV5-1 and J is TRBJ2-7, with TRBD2 identical over 9 bases. The sequenced sample consisted of peripheral blood. CDR3 loop: CASSQIHSGGGEQYF. DNA of the CDR3: TGCGCCAGCAGCCAAATACATAGCGGGGGTGGTGAGCAGTACTTC.